This TCR beta chain emerged from a study of regulatory T cells in long-lasting Graves disease. As for this clonotype: The target antigen is unknown.

Both iRepertoire HTBI primers and Arm-PCR of CDR3 regions were used to build the TCR beta libraries. TCRdb called the multiplex PCR reads again in MiXCR, with one record for every CDR3 protein. The sample carries around 460,000 distinct CDR3 sequences, 20% to 25% recorded once. Broader study findings: Segments TRBV28, TRBJ1-2 and TRBJ2-5 showed preferential usage in persistent disease. TCR diversity in persistent Graves' patients was below that of newly diagnosed ones.

Specified time point: persistent/refractory GD, antithyroid drugs over 5 years with positive TRAb. After RNA was extracted from PBMCs, the TCR library was made from it. CDR1 and CDR2 (germline): LGHDT, YNNKEL (reference sequence). V was clipped by 1 base and J by 6 bases, with 15 bases between them. This CDR3 contains 15 residues. This receptor was identified in a female donor with Graves disease. Material: peripheral blood mononuclear cells (PBMCs), obtained when the disease was refractory, from a patient treated with antithyroid drugs. The J gene is TRBJ1-1, the V gene TRBV3-1; D is unresolved. CDR3 nucleotide sequence: TGTGCCAGCAGCCAAGCGGGTCTGGATAGGGCTGAAGCTTTCTTT. This encodes CASSQAGLDRAEAFF.